The present entry profiles one T cell receptor beta chain with its context. This entry is derived from a study of blood T cell repertoires in COVID-19. On the study more broadly: The United States, Italy and Spain were the sources of the acute and convalescent COVID-19 samples.

CDR1 and CDR2 (germline): SGHRS, YFSETQ. V dropped 0 bases and J dropped 4 bases, with 8 bases sitting between them. The CDR3 extends over 14 amino acids. As handled by the study authors: By means of reference gene primer amplification, nucleated cell counts were estimated. Only in-frame clones appear in the TCRdb table, and some are missing; sequencing was by immunoSEQ multiplex PCR. D and trimming come from the DNA, and the V and J calls and clone size come from that table. The data hold about 170,000 clones, with roughly 90% observed a single time. This sequence joins TRBV5-1 and TRBJ1-5, with a tentative D call TRBD1 (5 bases). The clonotype originates from a woman aged 60 to 75 with COVID-19, enrolled during active disease. The sample consisted of peripheral blood. CDR3 in amino acids: CASSLVAGNQPQHF. CDR3 sequence (DNA): TGCGCCAGCAGCTTGGTGGCAGGGAATCAGCCCCAGCATTTT.